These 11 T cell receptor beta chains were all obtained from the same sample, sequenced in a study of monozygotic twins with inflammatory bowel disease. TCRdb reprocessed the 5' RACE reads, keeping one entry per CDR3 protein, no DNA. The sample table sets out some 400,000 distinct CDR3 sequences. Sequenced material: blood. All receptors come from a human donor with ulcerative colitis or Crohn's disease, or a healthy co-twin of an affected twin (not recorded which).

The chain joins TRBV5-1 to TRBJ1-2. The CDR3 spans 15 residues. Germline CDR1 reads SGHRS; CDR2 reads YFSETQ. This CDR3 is CASSLGADINYGYTF.

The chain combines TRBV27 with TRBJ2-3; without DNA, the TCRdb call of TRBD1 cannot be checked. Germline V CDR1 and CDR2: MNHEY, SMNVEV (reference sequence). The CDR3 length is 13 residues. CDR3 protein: CASSFLGGDTQYF.

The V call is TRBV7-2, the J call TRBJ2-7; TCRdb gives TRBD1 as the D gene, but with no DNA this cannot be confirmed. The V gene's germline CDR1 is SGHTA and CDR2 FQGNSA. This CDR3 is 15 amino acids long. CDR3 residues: CASSLAGAGPYEQYF.

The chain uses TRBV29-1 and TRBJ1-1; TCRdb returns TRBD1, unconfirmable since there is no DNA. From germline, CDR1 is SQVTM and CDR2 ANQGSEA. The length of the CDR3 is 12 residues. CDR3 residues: CSGSRGNTEAFF. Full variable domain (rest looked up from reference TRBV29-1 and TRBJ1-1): SAVISQKPSRDICQRGTSLTIQCQVDSQVTMMFWYRQQPGQSLTLIATANQGSEATYESGFVIDKFPISRPNLTFSTLTVSNMSPEDSSIYLCSGSRGNTEAFFGQGTRLTVV.

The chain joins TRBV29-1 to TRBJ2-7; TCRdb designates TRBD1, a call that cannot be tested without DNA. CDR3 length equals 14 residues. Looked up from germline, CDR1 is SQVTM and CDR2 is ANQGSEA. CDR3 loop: CSVEEGTPFYEQYF.

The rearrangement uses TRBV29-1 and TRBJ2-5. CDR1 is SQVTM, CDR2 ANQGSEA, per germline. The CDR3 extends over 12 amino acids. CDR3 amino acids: CSVVNGQETQYF. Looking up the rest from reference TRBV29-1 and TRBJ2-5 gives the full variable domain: SAVISQKPSRDICQRGTSLTIQCQVDSQVTMMFWYRQQPGQSLTLIATANQGSEATYESGFVIDKFPISRPNLTFSTLTVSNMSPEDSSIYLCSVVNGQETQYFGPGTRLLVL.

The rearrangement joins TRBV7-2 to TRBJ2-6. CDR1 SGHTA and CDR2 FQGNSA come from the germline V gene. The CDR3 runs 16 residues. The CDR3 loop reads CASSLADLSGANVLTF.

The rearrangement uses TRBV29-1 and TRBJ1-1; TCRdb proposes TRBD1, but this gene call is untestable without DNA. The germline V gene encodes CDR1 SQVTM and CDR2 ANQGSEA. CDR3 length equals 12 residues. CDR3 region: CSVELGIPEAFF. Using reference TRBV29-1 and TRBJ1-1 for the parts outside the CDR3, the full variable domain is SAVISQKPSRDICQRGTSLTIQCQVDSQVTMMFWYRQQPGQSLTLIATANQGSEATYESGFVIDKFPISRPNLTFSTLTVSNMSPEDSSIYLCSVELGIPEAFFGQGTRLTVV.

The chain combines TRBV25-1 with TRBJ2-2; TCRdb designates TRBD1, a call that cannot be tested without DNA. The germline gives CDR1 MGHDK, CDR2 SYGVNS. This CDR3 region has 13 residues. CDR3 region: CASSKGPTGELFF.

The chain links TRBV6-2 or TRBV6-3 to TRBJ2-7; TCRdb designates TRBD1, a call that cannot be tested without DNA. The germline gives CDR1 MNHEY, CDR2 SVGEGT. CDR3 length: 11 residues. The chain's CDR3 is CASSYVSGLYF.

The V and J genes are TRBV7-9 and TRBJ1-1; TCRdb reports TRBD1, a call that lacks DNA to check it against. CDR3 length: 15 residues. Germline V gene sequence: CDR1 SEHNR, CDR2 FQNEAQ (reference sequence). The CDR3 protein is CASSSQGGVGTEAFF.